This T cell receptor (beta chain) was sequenced during a study of CD8 T cells in ankylosing spondylitis. For TCR beta, libraries came from quantitative 5'-RACE with molecular barcodes. TCRdb passed the 5' RACE reads through MiXCR, listing each CDR3 protein once. This table has some 140,000 distinct CDR3 sequences, 7% to 10% appearing once. From germline, CDR1 is SGHTA and CDR2 FQGNSA. This CDR3 is built from 12 residues. Trimming removed 5 bases at V and 8 bases at J, with 12 bases between. The chain uses TRBV7-2 and TRBJ1-2, with D hard to call. Specimen: synovial fluid, either unsorted or a sorted T cell fraction (not recorded which). The clonotype originates from a male donor with ankylosing spondylitis. CDR3 DNA sequence: TGTGCCAGCAGCCCTCCTCGGAAGGGCTACACCTTC. It specifies CASSPPRKGYTF.